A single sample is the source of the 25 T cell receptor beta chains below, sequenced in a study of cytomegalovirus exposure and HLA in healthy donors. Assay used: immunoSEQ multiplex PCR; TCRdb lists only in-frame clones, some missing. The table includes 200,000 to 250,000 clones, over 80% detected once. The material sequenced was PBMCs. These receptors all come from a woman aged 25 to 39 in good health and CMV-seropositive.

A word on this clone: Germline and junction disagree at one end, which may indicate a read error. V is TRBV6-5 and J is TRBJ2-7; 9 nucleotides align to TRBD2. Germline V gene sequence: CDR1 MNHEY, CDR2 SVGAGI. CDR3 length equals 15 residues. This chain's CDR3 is CASRLSGSSSNEQYF. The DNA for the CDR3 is TGTGCCAGCAGACTTAGCGGGAGTAGCTCCAACGAGCAGTACTTC.

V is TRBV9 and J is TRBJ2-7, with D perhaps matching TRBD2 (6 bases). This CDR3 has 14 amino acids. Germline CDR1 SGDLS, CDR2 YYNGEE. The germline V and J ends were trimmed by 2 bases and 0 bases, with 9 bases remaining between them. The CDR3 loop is CASSVASASYEQYF. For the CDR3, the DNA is TGTGCCAGCAGCGTGGCTAGCGCCTCCTACGAGCAGTACTTC. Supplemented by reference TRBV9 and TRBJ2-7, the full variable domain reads DSGVTQTPKHLITATGQRVTLRCSPRSGDLSVYWYQQSLDQGLQFLIQYYNGEERAKGNILERFSAQQFPDLHSELNLSSLELGDSALYFCASSVASASYEQYFGPGTRLTVT.

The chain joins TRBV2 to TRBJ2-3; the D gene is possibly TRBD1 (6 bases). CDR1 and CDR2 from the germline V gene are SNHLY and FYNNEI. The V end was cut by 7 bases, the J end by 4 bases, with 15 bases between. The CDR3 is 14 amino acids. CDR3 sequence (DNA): TGTGCCAGCATTTTGCCAGGGACATCAGATACGCAGTATTTT. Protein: CASILPGTSDTQYF.

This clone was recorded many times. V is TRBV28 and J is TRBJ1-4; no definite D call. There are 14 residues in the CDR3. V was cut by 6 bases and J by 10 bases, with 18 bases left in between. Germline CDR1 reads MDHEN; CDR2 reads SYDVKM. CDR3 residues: CASSLTSSVGKLFF. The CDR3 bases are TGTGCCAGCAGCTTGACTTCCTCGGTCGGAAAACTGTTTTTT.

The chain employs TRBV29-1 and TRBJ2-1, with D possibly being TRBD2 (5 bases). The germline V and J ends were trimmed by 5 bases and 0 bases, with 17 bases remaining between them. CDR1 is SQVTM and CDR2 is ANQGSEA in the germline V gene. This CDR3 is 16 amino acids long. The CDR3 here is CSVRSLGESSYNEQFF. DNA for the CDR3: TGCAGCGTTCGCTCCCTCGGGGAGAGCTCCTACAATGAGCAGTTCTTC.

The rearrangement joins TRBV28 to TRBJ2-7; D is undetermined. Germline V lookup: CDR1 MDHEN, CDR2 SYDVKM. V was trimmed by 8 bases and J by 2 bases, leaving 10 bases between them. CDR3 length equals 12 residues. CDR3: CASGGQTYEQYF. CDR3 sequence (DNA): TGTGCCAGCGGCGGCCAAACCTACGAGCAGTACTTC.

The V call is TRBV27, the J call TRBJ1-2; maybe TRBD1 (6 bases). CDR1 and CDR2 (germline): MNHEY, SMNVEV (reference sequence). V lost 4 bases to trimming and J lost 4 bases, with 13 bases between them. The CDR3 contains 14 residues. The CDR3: CASSSPGQPYGYTF. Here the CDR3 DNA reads TGTGCCAGCAGTTCACCGGGACAACCCTATGGCTACACCTTC.

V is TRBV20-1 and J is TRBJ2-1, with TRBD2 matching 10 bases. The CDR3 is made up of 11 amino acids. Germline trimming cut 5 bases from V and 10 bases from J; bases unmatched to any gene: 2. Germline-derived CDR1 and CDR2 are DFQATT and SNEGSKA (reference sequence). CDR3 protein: CSAEGLAEQFF. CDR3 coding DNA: TGCAGTGCTGAGGGACTAGCGGAGCAGTTCTTC.

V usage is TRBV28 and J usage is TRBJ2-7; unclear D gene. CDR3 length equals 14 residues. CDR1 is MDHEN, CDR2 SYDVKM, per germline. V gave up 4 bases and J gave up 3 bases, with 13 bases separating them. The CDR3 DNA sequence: TGTGCCAGCAGTTCTAGTTTCGTGGGCTACGAGCAGTACTTC. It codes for CASSSSFVGYEQYF. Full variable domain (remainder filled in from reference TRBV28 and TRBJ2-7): DVKVTQSSRYLVKRTGEKVFLECVQDMDHENMFWYRQDPGLGLRLIYFSYDVKMKEKGDIPEGYSVSREKKERFSLILESASTNQTSMYLCASSSSFVGYEQYFGPGTRLTVT.

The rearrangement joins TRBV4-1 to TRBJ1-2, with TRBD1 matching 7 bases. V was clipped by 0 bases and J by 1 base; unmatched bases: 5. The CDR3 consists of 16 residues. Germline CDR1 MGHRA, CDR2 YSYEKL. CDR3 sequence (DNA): TGCGCCAGCAGCCAAGATCCCGGGACAGTTAACTATGGCTACACCTTC. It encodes CASSQDPGTVNYGYTF.

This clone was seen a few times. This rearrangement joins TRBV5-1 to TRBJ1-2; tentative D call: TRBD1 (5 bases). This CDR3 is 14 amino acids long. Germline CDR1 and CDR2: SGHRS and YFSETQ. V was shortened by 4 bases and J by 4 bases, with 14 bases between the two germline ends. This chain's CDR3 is CASSPADTTYGYTF. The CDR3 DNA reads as TGCGCCAGCAGCCCCGCGGACACTACCTATGGCTACACCTTC.

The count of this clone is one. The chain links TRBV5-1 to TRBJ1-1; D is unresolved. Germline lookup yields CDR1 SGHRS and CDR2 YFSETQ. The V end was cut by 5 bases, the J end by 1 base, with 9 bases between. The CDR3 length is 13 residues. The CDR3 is CASSIKTNTEAFF. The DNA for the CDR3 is TGCGCCAGCAGTATCAAGACGAACACTGAAGCTTTCTTT.

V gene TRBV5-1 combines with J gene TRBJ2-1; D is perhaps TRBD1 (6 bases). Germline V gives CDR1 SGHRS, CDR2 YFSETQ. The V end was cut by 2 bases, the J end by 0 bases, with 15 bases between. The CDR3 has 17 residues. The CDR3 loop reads CASSFTGLGRSYNEQFF. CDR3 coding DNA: TGCGCCAGCAGCTTCACAGGGTTGGGCCGCTCCTACAATGAGCAGTTCTTC.

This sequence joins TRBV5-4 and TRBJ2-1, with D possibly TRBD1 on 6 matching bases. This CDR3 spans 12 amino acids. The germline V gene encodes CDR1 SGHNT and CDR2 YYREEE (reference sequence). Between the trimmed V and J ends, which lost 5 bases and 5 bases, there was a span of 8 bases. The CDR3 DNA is TGTGCCAGCAGTAGGGGGAACAATGAGCAGTTCTTC. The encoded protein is CASSRGNNEQFF. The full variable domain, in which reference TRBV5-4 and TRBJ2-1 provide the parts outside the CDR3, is ETGVTQSPTHLIKTRGQQVTLRCSSQSGHNTVSWYQQALGQGPQFIFQYYREEENGRGNFPPRFSGLQFPNYSSELNVNALELDDSALYLCASSRGNNEQFFGPGTRLTVL.

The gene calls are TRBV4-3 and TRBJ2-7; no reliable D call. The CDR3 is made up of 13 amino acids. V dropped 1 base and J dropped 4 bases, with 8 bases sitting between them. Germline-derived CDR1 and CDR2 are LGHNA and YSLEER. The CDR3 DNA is TGCGCCAGCAGCCAAGTCTTGGAATACGAGCAGTACTTC. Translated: CASSQVLEYEQYF.

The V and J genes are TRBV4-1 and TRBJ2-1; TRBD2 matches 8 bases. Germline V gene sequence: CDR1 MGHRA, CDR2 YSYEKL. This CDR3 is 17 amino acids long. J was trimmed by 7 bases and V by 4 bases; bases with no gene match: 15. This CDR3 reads CASSRPGTRSGENEQFF. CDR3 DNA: TGCGCCAGCAGCCGTCCCGGGACTAGATCCGGTGAGAATGAGCAGTTCTTC.

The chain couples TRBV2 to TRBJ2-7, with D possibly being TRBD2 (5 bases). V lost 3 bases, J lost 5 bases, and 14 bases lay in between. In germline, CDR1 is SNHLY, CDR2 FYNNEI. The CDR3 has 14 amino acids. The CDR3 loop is CASSDDLVGDEQYF. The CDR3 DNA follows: TGTGCCAGCAGTGATGATCTAGTGGGAGACGAGCAGTACTTC.

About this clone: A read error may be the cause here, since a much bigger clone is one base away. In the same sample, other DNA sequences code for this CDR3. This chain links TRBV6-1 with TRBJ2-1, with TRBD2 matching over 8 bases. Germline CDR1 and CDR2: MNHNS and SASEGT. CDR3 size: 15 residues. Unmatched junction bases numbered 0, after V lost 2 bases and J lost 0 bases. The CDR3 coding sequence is TGTGCCAGCAGTGAACTAGCGGGCTCCTACAATGAGCAGTTCTTC. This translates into CASSELAGSYNEQFF.

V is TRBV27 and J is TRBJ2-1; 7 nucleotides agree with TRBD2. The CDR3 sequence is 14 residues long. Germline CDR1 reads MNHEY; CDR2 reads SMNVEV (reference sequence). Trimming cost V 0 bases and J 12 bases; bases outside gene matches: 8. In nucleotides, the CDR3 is TGTGCCAGCAGTTTATCGGTGGGAGGGCCAGCGCAGTTCTTC. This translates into CASSLSVGGPAQFF.

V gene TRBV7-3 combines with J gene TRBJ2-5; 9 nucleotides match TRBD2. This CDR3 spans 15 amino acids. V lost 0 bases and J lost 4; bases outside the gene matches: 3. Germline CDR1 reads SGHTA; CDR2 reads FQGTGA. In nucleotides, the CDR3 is TGTGCCAGCAGCTTAACAGGACTAGCGCGAGAGACCCAGTACTTC. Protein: CASSLTGLARETQYF.

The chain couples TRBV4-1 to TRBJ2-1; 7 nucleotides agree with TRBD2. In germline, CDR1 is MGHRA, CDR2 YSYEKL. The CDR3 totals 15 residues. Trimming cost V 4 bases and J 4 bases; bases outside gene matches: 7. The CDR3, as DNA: TGCGCCAGCAGCCCCGGGAGGTCTAGGTACAATGAGCAGTTCTTC. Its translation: CASSPGRSRYNEQFF.

In DNA form, the CDR3 reads TGTGCCAGCAGAGCCGGGACTAGCCCCACAGATACGCAGTATTTT. It translates to CASRAGTSPTDTQYF. The rearrangement uses TRBV5-4 and TRBJ2-3, with 9 bases identical to TRBD2. The CDR3 contains 15 residues. Germline V CDR1 and CDR2: SGHNT, YYREEE (reference sequence). Trimming took 5 bases from V and 2 from J; bases not matched to a gene: 6.

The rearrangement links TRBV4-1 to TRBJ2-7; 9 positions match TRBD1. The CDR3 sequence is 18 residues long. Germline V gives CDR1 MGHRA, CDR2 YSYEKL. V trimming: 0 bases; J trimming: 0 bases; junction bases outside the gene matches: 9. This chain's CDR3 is CASSQEWGQGPTSYEQYF. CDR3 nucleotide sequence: TGCGCCAGCAGCCAAGAATGGGGACAGGGCCCAACCTCCTACGAGCAGTACTTC.

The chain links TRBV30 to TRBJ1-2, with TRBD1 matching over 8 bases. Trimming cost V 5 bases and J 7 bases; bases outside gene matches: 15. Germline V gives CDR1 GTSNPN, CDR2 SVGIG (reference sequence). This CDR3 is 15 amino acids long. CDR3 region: CAWRSRGQGVGGYTF. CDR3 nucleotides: TGTGCCTGGCGCAGCCGAGGACAGGGAGTAGGTGGCTACACCTTC.

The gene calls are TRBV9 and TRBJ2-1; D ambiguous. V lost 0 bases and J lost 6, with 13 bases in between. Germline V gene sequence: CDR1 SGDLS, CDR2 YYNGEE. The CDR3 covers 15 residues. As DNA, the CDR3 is TGTGCCAGCAGCGTAGGAGGTGCAGAAGGCAATGAGCAGTTCTTC. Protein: CASSVGGAEGNEQFF.